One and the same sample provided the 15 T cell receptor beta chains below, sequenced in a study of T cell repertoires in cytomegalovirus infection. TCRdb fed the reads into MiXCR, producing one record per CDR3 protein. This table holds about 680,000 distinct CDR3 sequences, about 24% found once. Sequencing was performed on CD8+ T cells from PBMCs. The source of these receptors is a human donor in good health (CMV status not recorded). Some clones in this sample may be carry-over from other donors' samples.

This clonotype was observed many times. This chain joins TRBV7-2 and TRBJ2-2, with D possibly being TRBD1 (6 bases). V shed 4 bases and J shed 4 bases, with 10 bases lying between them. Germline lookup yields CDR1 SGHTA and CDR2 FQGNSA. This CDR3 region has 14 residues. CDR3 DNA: TGTGCCAGCAGCTCGGGGACACCCACCGGGGAGCTGTTTTTT. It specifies CASSSGTPTGELFF.

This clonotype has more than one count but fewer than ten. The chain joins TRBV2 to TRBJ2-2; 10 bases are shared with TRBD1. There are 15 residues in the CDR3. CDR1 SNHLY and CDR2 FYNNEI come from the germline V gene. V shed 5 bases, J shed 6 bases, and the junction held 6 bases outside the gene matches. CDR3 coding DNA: TGTGCCAGCAGTTCCTCGACAGGGGGCCCCGGGGAGCTGTTTTTT. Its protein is CASSSSTGGPGELFF.

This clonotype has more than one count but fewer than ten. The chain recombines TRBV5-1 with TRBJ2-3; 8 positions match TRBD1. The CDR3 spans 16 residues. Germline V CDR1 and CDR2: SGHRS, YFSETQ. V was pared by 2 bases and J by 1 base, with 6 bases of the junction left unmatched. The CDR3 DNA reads TGCGCCAGCAGCTTCGTGACAGGGGTGGGCACAGATACGCAGTATTTT. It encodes CASSFVTGVGTDTQYF.

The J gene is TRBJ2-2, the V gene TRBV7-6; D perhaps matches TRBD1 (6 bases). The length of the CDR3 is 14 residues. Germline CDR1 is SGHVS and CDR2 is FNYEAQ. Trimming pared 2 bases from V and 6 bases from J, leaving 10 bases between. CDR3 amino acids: CASSLIRGPGELFF. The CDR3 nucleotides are TGTGCCAGCAGCTTAATCAGGGGCCCCGGGGAGCTGTTTTTT.

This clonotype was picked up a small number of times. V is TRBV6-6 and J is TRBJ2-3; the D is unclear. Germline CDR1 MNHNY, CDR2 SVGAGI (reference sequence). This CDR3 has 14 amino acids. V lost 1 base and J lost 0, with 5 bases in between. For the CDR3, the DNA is TGTGCCAGCAGTTACTACTTCAGCACAGATACGCAGTATTTT. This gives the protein CASSYYFSTDTQYF.

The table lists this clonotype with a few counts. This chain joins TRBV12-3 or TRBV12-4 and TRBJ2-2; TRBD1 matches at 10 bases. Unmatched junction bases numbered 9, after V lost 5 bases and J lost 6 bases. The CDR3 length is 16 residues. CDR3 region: CASSGPGTGVAGELFF. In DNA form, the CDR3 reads TGTGCCAGCAGTGGGCCCGGGACAGGGGTGGCCGGGGAGCTGTTTTTT.

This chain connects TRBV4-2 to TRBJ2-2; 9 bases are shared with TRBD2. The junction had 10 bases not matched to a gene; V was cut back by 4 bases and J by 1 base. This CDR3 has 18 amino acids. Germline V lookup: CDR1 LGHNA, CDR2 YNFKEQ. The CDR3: CASSPGVAGAKNTGELFF. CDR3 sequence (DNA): TGTGCCAGCAGCCCTGGGGTAGCGGGGGCAAAGAACACCGGGGAGCTGTTTTTT.

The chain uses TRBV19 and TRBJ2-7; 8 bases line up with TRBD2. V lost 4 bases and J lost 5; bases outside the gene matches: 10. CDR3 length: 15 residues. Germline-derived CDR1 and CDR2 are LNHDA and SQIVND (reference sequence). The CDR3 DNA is TGTGCCAGTAGTACCAAATGGACGGGGGGGCACGAGCAGTACTTC. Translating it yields CASSTKWTGGHEQYF.

The CDR3: CSVGGIGTYNEQFF. In nucleotides, the CDR3 is TGCAGCGTTGGTGGGATTGGTACCTACAATGAGCAGTTCTTC. V and J are TRBV29-1 and TRBJ2-1; D unclear. The V gene's germline CDR1 is SQVTM and CDR2 ANQGSEA. The CDR3 consists of 14 residues. Trimming shortened V by 4 bases and J by 2 bases, and 12 bases separated the two germline ends.

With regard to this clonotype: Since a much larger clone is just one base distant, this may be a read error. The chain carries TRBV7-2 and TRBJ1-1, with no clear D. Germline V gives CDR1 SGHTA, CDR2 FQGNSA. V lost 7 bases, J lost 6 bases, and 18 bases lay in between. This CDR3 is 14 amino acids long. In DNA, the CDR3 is TGTGCCAGCAACCCTCCCCAGACATTCCCTGAAGCTTTCTTT. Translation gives CASNPPQTFPEAFF.

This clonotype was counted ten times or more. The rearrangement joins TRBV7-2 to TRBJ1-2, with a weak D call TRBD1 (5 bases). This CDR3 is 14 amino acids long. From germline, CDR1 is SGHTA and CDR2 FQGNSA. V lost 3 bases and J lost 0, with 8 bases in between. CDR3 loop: CASSFGTPNYGYTF. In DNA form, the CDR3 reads TGTGCCAGCAGCTTCGGGACTCCTAACTATGGCTACACCTTC.

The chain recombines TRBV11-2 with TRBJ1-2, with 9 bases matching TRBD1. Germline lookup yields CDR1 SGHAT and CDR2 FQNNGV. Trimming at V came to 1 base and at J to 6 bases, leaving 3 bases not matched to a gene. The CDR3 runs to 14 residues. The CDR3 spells CASSLVDRGDGYTF. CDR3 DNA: TGTGCCAGCAGCTTAGTTGACAGGGGGGATGGCTACACCTTC.

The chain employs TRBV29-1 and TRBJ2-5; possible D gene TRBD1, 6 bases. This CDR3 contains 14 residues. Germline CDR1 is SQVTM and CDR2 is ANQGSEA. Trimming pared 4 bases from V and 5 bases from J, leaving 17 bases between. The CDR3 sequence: CSVAGDTSRETQYF. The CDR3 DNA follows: TGCAGCGTTGCTGGGGACACCTCACGGGAGACCCAGTACTTC.

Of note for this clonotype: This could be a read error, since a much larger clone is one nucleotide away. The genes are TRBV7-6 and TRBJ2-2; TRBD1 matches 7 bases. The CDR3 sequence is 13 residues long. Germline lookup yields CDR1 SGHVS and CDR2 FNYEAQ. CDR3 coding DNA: TGTGTCACCACGGACAGGTTGACCGGGGAGCTGTTTTTT. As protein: CVTTDRLTGELFF.

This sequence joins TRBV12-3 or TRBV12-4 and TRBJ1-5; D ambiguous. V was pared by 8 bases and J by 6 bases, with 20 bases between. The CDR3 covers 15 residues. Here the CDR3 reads CASLPGPSRSQPQHF. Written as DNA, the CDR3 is TGTGCCAGCCTTCCTGGCCCCAGCAGAAGTCAGCCCCAGCATTTT.